Given below is one T cell receptor beta chain in context. Its antigen is unidentified. The record originates from a study of shared clonotypes between healthy human individuals. Whole-study findings and limits: Sampling was confined to blood; repertoires within tissues likely differ.

CDR1 and CDR2 from the germline V gene are MDHEN and SYDVKM. Trimming took 7 bases from V and 3 from J, leaving 13 bases between them. The CDR3 has 13 amino acids. The data were produced by immunoSEQ multiplex PCR, yet TCRdb's version contains in-frame clones alone and is incomplete. This sample has about 600,000 clones; roughly 98% occur once, and the top ten carry 0.3%. CD45RO negativity and positive selection for CCR7 defined naive CD8 cells, a population that excluded terminally differentiated effector memory CD45RA+ cells. Sequencing input: naive CD8+ T cells sorted from blood. The chain has TRBV28 and TRBJ2-7, with D uncertain. This TCR came from a man aged 25 to 40 in good health. For the CDR3, the DNA is TGTGCCAGCACCCTCCGGAAGGACTACGAGCAGTACTTC. Amino acid sequence: CASTLRKDYEQYF.